These 2 T cell receptor beta chains share one sample of origin, sequenced in a study of shared clonotypes between healthy human individuals. Clones were read by immunoSEQ multiplex PCR, and TCRdb kept only the in-frame ones, dropping some. The sample lists some 1.4 million clones; roughly 97% were seen once. The specimen was naive CD4+ T cells sorted from blood. Regarding subset: CD45RA+ positively selected. These receptors were taken from a man aged 25 to 40 in good health.

CDR3 loop: CASSEDRGPFYGYTF. The CDR3 DNA reads TGTGCCAGCAGCGAAGACAGGGGGCCGTTCTATGGCTACACCTTC. The V and J genes are TRBV7-9 and TRBJ1-2; TRBD1 aligns across 10 bases. J gave up 4 bases and V 5 bases, and 7 bases lay outside the gene matches. Germline assignment: CDR1 SEHNR and CDR2 FQNEAQ (reference sequence). This CDR3 spans 15 amino acids.

The genes are TRBV5-1 and TRBJ1-4; the match to TRBD1 covers 7 bases. The CDR3 totals 16 residues. V shed 3 bases and J 5 bases; nucleotides not matched to a gene: 10. Germline V gene data show CDR1 as SGHRS and CDR2 as YFSETQ. The DNA for the CDR3 is TGCGCCAGCAGCTCTGGAAGGGGGCGTAACAATGAAAAACTGTTTTTT. Protein: CASSSGRGRNNEKLFF.